These T cell receptor beta chains were read from a single sample in a study of blood T cell repertoires in COVID-19. Using immunoSEQ multiplex PCR, the repertoire was profiled, and TCRdb retains in-frame clones only, with some absent. This sample has approximately 110,000 clones; about four fifths occur once, and the top ten carry under 9.5%. The material sequenced was peripheral blood. These TCRs come from a woman aged 35 to 49 with acute or convalescent COVID-19. Both conserved end residues are part of each CDR3. Fields, in order: clone size, D gene, J gene, V gene, CDR3 protein, CDR3 DNA. D genes are given only for firm matches. Only part of the rows carry a size: once, few, many, or a class if the clone is expanded.

size: -; D: TRBD1; J: TRBJ1-1; V: TRBV6-1; CDR3: CASSEAGPGQVIWGPTEAFF; DNA: TGTGCCAGCAGTGAAGCAGGTCCGGGACAGGTTATTTGGGGGCCCACTGAAGCTTTCTTT
size: -; D: -; J: TRBJ1-5; V: TRBV3-1/TRBV3-2; CDR3: CASSHLGSQPQHF; DNA: TGTGCCAGCAGCCACCTAGGATCTCAGCCCCAGCATTTT
size: -; D: TRBD1; J: TRBJ2-1; V: TRBV30; CDR3: CAWSRRQGMANEQFF; DNA: TGTGCCTGGAGTAGGAGACAGGGCATGGCCAATGAGCAGTTCTTC
size: -; D: -; J: TRBJ2-5; V: TRBV18; CDR3: CASSPGWQGETQYF; DNA: TGTGCCAGCTCACCAGGGTGGCAGGGTGAGACCCAGTACTTC
size: few; D: -; J: TRBJ1-3; V: TRBV6-5; CDR3: CASSSPREGNTIYF; DNA: TGTGCCAGCAGTTCCCCAAGGGAGGGAAACACCATATATTTT
size: -; D: TRBD1; J: TRBJ2-7; V: TRBV6-6; CDR3: CASSYRDRGYEQYF; DNA: TGTGCCAGCAGTTACAGGGACAGGGGCTACGAGCAGTACTTC
size: -; D: -; J: TRBJ2-3; V: TRBV25-1; CDR3: CASSDYTGGGGGTQYF; DNA: TGTGCCAGCAGTGACTATACAGGGGGAGGCGGGGGTACGCAGTATTTT
size: -; D: -; J: TRBJ1-2; V: TRBV10-3; CDR3: CAISSTQDYGYTF; DNA: TGTGCCATCAGTTCAACCCAGGATTATGGCTACACCTTC
size: -; D: TRBD2; J: TRBJ2-3; V: TRBV4-2; CDR3: CASSQGSGATDTQYF; DNA: TGTGCCAGCAGCCAAGGAAGCGGGGCCACCGATACGCAGTATTTT
size: -; D: -; J: TRBJ1-2; V: TRBV10-2; CDR3: CASSESKDSYPPRDGYTF; DNA: TGCGCCAGCAGTGAGTCGAAGGACAGTTATCCCCCAAGGGATGGCTACACCTTC
size: -; D: -; J: TRBJ2-5; V: TRBV19; CDR3: CASSIAGTKGETQYF; DNA: TGTGCCAGTAGTATCGCAGGGACAAAGGGAGAGACCCAGTACTTC
size: -; D: -; J: TRBJ2-2; V: TRBV5-1; CDR3: CASSLGPSNTGELFF; DNA: TGCGCCAGCAGCTTGGGGCCCTCGAACACCGGGGAGCTGTTTTTT
size: -; D: -; J: TRBJ1-3; V: TRBV6-5; CDR3: CASSLPGGNTIYF; DNA: TGTGCCAGCAGCCTCCCGGGGGGAAACACCATATATTTT
size: -; D: TRBD2; J: TRBJ2-1; V: TRBV5-1; CDR3: CASSLVPGTSGGPGDNEQFF; DNA: TGCGCCAGCAGCTTGGTCCCGGGGACTAGCGGGGGGCCTGGGGACAATGAGCAGTTCTTC
size: once; D: TRBD1; J: TRBJ2-3; V: TRBV19; CDR3: CASSPTGTGKDTQYF; DNA: TGTGCCAGTAGTCCCACCGGGACAGGGAAAGATACGCAGTATTTT
size: -; D: TRBD1; J: TRBJ1-2; V: TRBV25-1; CDR3: CASSTGGLDGYTF; DNA: TGTGCCAGCAGTACAGGGGGCCTGGATGGCTACACCTTC
size: -; D: -; J: TRBJ2-2; V: TRBV12-5; CDR3: CASGLVRSGSWNTGELFF; DNA: TGTGCTAGTGGTTTGGTACGGAGTGGGTCCTGGAACACCGGGGAGCTGTTTTTT
size: -; D: TRBD1; J: TRBJ2-2; V: TRBV27; CDR3: CASRLDTITGDTGELFF; DNA: TGTGCCAGCAGACTGGACACCATAACAGGGGACACCGGGGAGCTGTTTTTT
size: -; D: TRBD2; J: TRBJ2-3; V: TRBV5-6; CDR3: CASSLGSGGTDTQYF; DNA: TGTGCCAGCAGCTTGGGGAGCGGGGGCACAGATACGCAGTATTTT
size: -; D: TRBD1; J: TRBJ2-7; V: TRBV11-1; CDR3: CASSPGTGGTYEQYF; DNA: TGTGCCAGCAGCCCCGGGACAGGGGGCACCTACGAGCAGTACTTC
size: -; D: TRBD1; J: TRBJ2-1; V: TRBV5-5; CDR3: CASSLFGQGGNEQFF; DNA: TGTGCCAGCAGCTTGTTTGGACAGGGAGGCAATGAGCAGTTCTTC
size: -; D: TRBD2; J: TRBJ2-2; V: TRBV7-2; CDR3: CASSLRLAIGSGELFF; DNA: TGTGCCAGCAGCTTAAGACTAGCGATCGGGTCCGGGGAGCTGTTTTTT
size: -; D: TRBD1; J: TRBJ1-6; V: TRBV5-8; CDR3: CASSFAGQGGNSPLHF; DNA: TGTGCCAGCAGCTTCGCGGGACAGGGCGGCAATTCACCCCTCCACTTT